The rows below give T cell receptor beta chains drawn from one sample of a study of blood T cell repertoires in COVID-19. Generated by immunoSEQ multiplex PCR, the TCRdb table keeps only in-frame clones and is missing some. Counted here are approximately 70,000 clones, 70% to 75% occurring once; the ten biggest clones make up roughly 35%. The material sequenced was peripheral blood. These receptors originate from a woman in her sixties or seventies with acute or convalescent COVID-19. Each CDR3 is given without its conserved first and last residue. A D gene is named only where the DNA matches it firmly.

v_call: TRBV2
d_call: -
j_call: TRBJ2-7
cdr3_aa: ASRIGGYEQY

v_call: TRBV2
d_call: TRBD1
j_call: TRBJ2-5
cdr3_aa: ASRPDRDTQETQY

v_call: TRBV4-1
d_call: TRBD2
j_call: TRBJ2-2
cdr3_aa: ASRPIAGTNTGELF

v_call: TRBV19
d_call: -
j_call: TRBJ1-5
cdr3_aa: ASSIQWAGPPQH

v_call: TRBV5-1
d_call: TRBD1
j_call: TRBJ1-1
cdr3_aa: ASSSGQANTEAF

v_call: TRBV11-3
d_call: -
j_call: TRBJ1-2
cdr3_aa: ASSTGIGDHYGYT

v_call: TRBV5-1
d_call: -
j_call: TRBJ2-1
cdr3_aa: ASSFGAFPYNEQF

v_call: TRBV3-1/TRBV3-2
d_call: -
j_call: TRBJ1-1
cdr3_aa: ASSHQGTNGAF

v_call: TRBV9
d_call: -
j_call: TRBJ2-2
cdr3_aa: ASSVAAGAGGELF

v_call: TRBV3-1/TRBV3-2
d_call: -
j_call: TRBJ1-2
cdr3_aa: ASSQGGMGAGYGYT

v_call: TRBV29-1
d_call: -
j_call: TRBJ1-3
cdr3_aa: SVDWGGGNTIY

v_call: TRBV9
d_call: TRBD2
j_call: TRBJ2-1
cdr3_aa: ASSVGSGAYNEQF

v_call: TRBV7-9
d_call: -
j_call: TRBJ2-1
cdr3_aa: ASSLGGNSYNEQF

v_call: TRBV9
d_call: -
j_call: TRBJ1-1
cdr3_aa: ASSVEIRVDTEAF

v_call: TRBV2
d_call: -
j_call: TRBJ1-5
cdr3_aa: ASSDGGLNQPQH

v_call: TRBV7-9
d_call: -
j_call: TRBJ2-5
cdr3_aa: ASSFGGTGIQY

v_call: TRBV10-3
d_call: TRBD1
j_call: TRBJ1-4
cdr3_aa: ATRPGQGIEKLF

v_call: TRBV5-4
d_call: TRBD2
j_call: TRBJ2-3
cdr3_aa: ATSTSGRTDTQY

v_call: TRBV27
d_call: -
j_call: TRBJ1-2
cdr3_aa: ASSLSGQAYGYT

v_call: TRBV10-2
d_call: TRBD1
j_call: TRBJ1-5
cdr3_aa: ASMTGDNNQPQH

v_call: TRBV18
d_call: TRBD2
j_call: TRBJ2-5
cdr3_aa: ASSPLGTSGETQY

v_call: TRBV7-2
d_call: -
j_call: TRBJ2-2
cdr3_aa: ASSLAPTGYTGELF

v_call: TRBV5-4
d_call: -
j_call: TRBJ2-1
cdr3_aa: ASSLEGVRNEQF

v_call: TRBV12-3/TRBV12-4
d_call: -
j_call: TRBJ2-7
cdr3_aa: ASMIGGFYEQY

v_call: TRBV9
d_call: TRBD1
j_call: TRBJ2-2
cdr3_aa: ASSPVPGGFTGELF

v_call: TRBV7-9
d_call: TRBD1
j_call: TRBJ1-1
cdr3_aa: ASSTPPGGLLNTEAF

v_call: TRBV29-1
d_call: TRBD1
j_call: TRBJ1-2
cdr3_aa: SALRRQGARGGYT

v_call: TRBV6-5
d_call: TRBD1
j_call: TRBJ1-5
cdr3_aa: ASTFGQGAGQPQH

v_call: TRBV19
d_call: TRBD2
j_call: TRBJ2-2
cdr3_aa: ASSIPGLAGVVTGELF

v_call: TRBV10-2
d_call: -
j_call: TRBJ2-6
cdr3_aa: ASSESHSPSGANVLT

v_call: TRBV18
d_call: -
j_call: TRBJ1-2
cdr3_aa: ASSDSPYGYT

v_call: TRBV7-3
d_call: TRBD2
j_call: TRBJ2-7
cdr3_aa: ASSLSPSGRADEQY

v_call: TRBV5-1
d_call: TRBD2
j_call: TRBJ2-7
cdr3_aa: ASSPRTSGSYEQY

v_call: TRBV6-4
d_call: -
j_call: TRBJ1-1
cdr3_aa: AVRNTEAF

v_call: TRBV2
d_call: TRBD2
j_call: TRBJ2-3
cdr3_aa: ASSGFGTSGSTDTQY

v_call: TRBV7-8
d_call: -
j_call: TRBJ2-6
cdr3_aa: ASSPEGANGANVLT

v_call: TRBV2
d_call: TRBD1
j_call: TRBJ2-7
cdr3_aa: ASSRGGTGGYEQY

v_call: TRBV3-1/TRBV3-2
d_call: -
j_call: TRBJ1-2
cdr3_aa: ASSQEGPESGYT

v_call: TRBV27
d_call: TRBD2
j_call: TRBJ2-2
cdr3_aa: ASSSWISGTSGNTGELF

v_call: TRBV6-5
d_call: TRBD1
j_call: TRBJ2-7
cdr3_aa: ASSYRQGMNSYEQY

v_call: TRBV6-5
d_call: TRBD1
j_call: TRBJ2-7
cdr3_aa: ASSYGTGTAYYEQY

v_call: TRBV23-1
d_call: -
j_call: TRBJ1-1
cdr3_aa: ASRSRTTYPGGLPMNTEAF

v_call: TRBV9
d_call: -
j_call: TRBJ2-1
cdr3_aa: ASSVGDGFGEQF

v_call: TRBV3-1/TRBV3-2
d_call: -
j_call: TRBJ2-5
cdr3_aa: ASSRSSFRETQY

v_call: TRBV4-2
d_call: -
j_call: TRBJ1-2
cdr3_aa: ASSQDLAGYGYT

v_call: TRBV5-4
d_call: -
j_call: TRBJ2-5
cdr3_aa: ASSLGRLARETQY

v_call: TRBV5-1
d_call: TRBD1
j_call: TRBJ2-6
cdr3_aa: ASSLQPGGSGANVLT

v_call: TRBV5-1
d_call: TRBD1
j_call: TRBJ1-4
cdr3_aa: ASSLGQGNNEKLF

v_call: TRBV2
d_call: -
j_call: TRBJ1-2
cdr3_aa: ASSDSTANYGYT

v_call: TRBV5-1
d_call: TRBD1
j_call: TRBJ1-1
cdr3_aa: ASSSSTGWNTEAF